Following are 27 T cell receptor beta chains from one sample sequenced in a study of cytomegalovirus exposure and HLA in healthy donors. Amplification used 60 Vbeta primers and 13 Jbeta primers. TCRdb's copy holds only in-frame clones and misses some; the assay was immunoSEQ multiplex PCR. The sample carries 150,000 to 170,000 clones, around 79% recorded once. Material for sequencing was PBMCs. The origin of the receptors is a man between 18 and 35 years old in good health and CMV-seronegative.

The CDR3 DNA is TGTGCCAGCAGCCCAGACATATACACTGAAGCTTTCTTT. This gives the protein CASSPDIYTEAFF. J is TRBJ1-1 and V is TRBV7-9; no clear D gene. This CDR3 contains 13 residues. V was clipped by 5 bases and J by 3 bases, with 10 bases between them. CDR1 and CDR2 from the germline V gene are SEHNR and FQNEAQ (reference sequence).

This chain uses TRBV5-1 with TRBJ2-3; possibly TRBD1 for D (6 bases). Germline CDR1 and CDR2: SGHRS and YFSETQ. Trimming took 0 bases from V and 4 from J, leaving 18 bases between them. CDR3 size: 17 residues. DNA for the CDR3: TGCGCCAGCAGCTTGGCCCAGGGGCGCCCGGGGTCAGATACGCAGTATTTT. Its protein product is CASSLAQGRPGSDTQYF.

This rearrangement joins TRBV4-3 to TRBJ1-1, with 7 bases identical to TRBD1. Germline V gene data show CDR1 as LGHNA and CDR2 as YSLEER. The CDR3 runs 12 residues. Trimming removed 3 bases from V and 7 bases from J; junction bases left unmatched: 2. CDR3 protein: CASSQAGGEAFF. CDR3 sequence (DNA): TGCGCCAGCAGCCAGGCAGGGGGTGAAGCTTTCTTT.

This chain links TRBV7-2 with TRBJ2-5, with 12 bases identical to TRBD2. This CDR3 is 18 amino acids long. V gave up 5 bases and J gave up 3 bases; unmatched junction bases: 13. Germline V gene data show CDR1 as SGHTA and CDR2 as FQGNSA. The CDR3 bases are TGTGCCAGCAGCCCATTGGGACTAGCGGGCGGGACGGAAGAGACCCAGTACTTC. Protein product: CASSPLGLAGGTEETQYF.

The chain links TRBV18 to TRBJ1-5; 8 bases match TRBD1. From germline, CDR1 is KGHSH and CDR2 LQKENI. This CDR3 spans 14 amino acids. With V trimmed by 5 bases and J by 5 bases, 5 bases remained unmatched. The CDR3, as DNA: TGTGCCAGCTCAACGGACAGGGAATATCAGCCCCAGCATTTT. Its translation is CASSTDREYQPQHF. The variable domain in full, with the rest retrieved from reference TRBV18 and TRBJ1-5, is NAGVMQNPRHLVRRRGQEARLRCSPMKGHSHVYWYRQLPEEGLKFMVYLQKENIIDESGMPKERFSAEFPKEGPSILRIQQVVRGDSAAYFCASSTDREYQPQHFGDGTRLSIL.

This clone was detected only once. The rearrangement joins TRBV9 to TRBJ2-1, with D perhaps TRBD2 (5 bases). Germline CDR1 and CDR2: SGDLS and YYNGEE. Trimming shortened V by 0 bases and J by 1 base, and 11 bases separated the two germline ends. CDR3 length: 16 residues. CDR3 protein: CASSVGGRSSYNEQFF. The CDR3 DNA reads as TGTGCCAGCAGCGTAGGCGGGCGGTCGTCCTACAATGAGCAGTTCTTC. The full variable domain, its missing parts supplied by reference TRBV9 and TRBJ2-1, is DSGVTQTPKHLITATGQRVTLRCSPRSGDLSVYWYQQSLDQGLQFLIQYYNGEERAKGNILERFSAQQFPDLHSELNLSSLELGDSALYFCASSVGGRSSYNEQFFGPGTRLTVL.

The V call is TRBV7-2, the J call TRBJ1-2, with TRBD1 identical over 10 bases. Germline V gene sequence: CDR1 SGHTA, CDR2 FQGNSA. Trimming took 6 bases from V and 7 from J; bases not matched to a gene: 8. This CDR3 is 14 amino acids long. The CDR3: CASRLPRDRGGYTF. CDR3 nucleotides: TGTGCCAGCAGATTACCCCGGGACAGGGGTGGCTACACCTTC.

CDR3 sequence (DNA): TGTGCCAGCAAAGAGCGGACCGCGACCTACGAGCAGTACGTC. This sequence encodes CASKERTATYEQYV. The chain couples TRBV6-1 to TRBJ2-7, with a tentative D call TRBD2 (5 bases). The CDR3 length is 14 residues. V lost 7 bases to trimming and J lost 2 bases, with 15 bases between them. CDR1 MNHNS and CDR2 SASEGT come from the germline V gene.

The V call is TRBV6-6, the J call TRBJ1-2; D is undetermined. The germline CDR1 and CDR2 sequences are MNHNY and SVGAGI (reference sequence). V shed 5 bases and J shed 8 bases, with 9 bases lying between them. The CDR3 contains 11 residues. DNA for the CDR3: TGTGCCAGCAGTCGATCGGGGGGCTACACCTTC. This translates into CASSRSGGYTF.

V gene TRBV15 combines with J gene TRBJ2-2; weak D call: TRBD2 (5 bases). The V and J ends lost 1 base and 6 bases respectively, with 9 bases between them. In germline, CDR1 is LNHNV, CDR2 YYDKDF (reference sequence). The CDR3 loop spans 14 amino acids. The CDR3 is CATSRGSGSGELFF. CDR3 coding DNA: TGTGCCACCAGCAGAGGGTCGGGGTCCGGGGAGCTGTTTTTT.

The chain uses TRBV7-9 and TRBJ1-1; 9 bases are shared with TRBD1. Germline V gives CDR1 SEHNR, CDR2 FQNEAQ (reference sequence). The V segment lost 2 bases and the J segment 3 bases; nucleotides outside the gene matches: 1. The CDR3 is 14 residues long. The CDR3 region has the DNA TGTGCCAGCAGCTTACGACAGGGGGACACTGAAGCTTTCTTT. Encoded protein: CASSLRQGDTEAFF.

This clone was seen more than once but under ten times. The chain has TRBV6-5 and TRBJ1-1; 7 nucleotides agree with TRBD1. V lost 6 bases, J lost 0 bases, and 7 bases stayed unmatched. CDR3 length equals 15 residues. From germline, CDR1 is MNHEY and CDR2 SVGAGI. CDR3 residues: CASRVKGGLNTEAFF. The CDR3 DNA is TGTGCCAGCAGAGTAAAAGGGGGCTTGAACACTGAAGCTTTCTTT.

The chain links TRBV21-1 to TRBJ2-7; the table's TRBD1 call for D was not verified on the DNA. TRBV21-1 is given as a pseudogene. CDR3 size: 16 residues. For the CDR3, the DNA is TGTGCCAGCAGCAAGGCCGCCGGGACAGTTACCTACGAGCAGTACTTC. Residues: CASSKAAGTVTYEQYF.

This clone was detected a few times. This chain links TRBV2 with TRBJ1-2, with D possibly TRBD1 on 6 matching bases. The V gene lost 7 bases and the J gene lost 3 bases, with 18 bases spanning the gap. The CDR3 runs 15 residues. Germline CDR1 reads SNHLY; CDR2 reads FYNNEI. The CDR3 here is CASKRGGGEHYGYTF. The CDR3 bases are TGTGCCAGCAAGAGGGGAGGGGGTGAGCACTATGGCTACACCTTC.

The chain employs TRBV5-5 and TRBJ2-7; 7 nucleotides match TRBD1. The germline CDR1 and CDR2 sequences are SGHKS and YYEKEE (reference sequence). The CDR3 consists of 13 residues. The junction had 4 bases not matched to a gene; V was cut back by 2 bases and J by 5 bases. In DNA form, the CDR3 reads TGTGCCAGCAGCTTCACAGGGGTGGACGAGCAGTACGTC. Protein sequence: CASSFTGVDEQYV.

The chain uses TRBV9 and TRBJ2-2; tentatively, D is TRBD2 (7 bases). The CDR3 consists of 17 residues. Trimming removed 0 bases from V and 6 bases from J, with 18 bases in between. Germline V gives CDR1 SGDLS, CDR2 YYNGEE. CDR3 DNA: TGTGCCAGCAGCGTAGCCCAACGGGGGGCTGTTGCCGGGGAGCTGTTTTTT. As protein: CASSVAQRGAVAGELFF.

V is TRBV11-3 and J is TRBJ2-4, with 7 bases lining up with TRBD1. Germline V CDR1 and CDR2: SGHNT, YENEEA. With V trimmed by 4 bases and J by 6 bases, 9 bases remained unmatched. The CDR3 consists of 15 residues. The CDR3 nucleotides are TGTGCCAGCAGCTCAACCACAGGGGATGGAAACATTCAGTACTTC. Residues: CASSSTTGDGNIQYF. The full variable domain, rest sourced from reference TRBV11-3 and TRBJ2-4, is EAGVVQSPRYKIIEKKQPVAFWCNPISGHNTLYWYLQNLGQGPELLIRYENEEAVDDSQLPKDRFSAERLKGVDSTLKIQPAELGDSAVYLCASSSTTGDGNIQYFGAGTRLSVL.

This clone has only a few counts. The chain links TRBV7-8 to TRBJ2-4; the D gene is possibly TRBD2 (5 bases). Deletions cut 4 bases from V and 8 bases from J, with 9 bases between. CDR1 and CDR2 (germline): SGHVS, FQNEAQ. This CDR3 is built from 12 residues. The CDR3 loop is CASSSPGDIQYF. CDR3 in DNA: TGTGCCAGCAGCTCCCCCGGGGACATTCAGTACTTC.

The chain is built from TRBV6-5 and TRBJ2-7; 7 nucleotides line up with TRBD2. The CDR3 totals 15 residues. CDR1 and CDR2 (germline): MNHEY, SVGAGI. V was clipped by 6 bases and J by 0 bases; unmatched bases: 8. The CDR3 spells CASRGGDSRSYEQYF. CDR3 DNA sequence: TGTGCCAGCAGGGGGGGGGACTCTCGCTCCTACGAGCAGTACTTC.

This clone was counted between two and nine times. The chain links TRBV10-1 to TRBJ2-7; 7 nucleotides align to TRBD1. Germline V gives CDR1 WNHNN, CDR2 SYGVQD (reference sequence). V dropped 6 bases and J dropped 0; count of bases not matched to a gene: 8. The length of the CDR3 is 15 residues. In nucleotides, the CDR3 is TGCGCCAGCAGCCCCAGGGGGACGCGCTCCTACGAGCAGTACGTC. It encodes CASSPRGTRSYEQYV.

V and J are TRBV6-5 and TRBJ1-1; 7 bases are shared with TRBD1. With V trimmed by 6 bases and J by 0 bases, 7 bases remained unmatched. Looked up from germline, CDR1 is MNHEY and CDR2 is SVGAGI. The CDR3 totals 15 residues. CDR3 bases: TGTGCCAGCAGGACAGGGCCTTTCATGAACACTGAAGCTTTCTTT. Its translation: CASRTGPFMNTEAFF.

Notes on this clone: Sequence at one end of the junction differs from germline and may be a read error. The chain couples TRBV4-1 to TRBJ2-6; possible D gene TRBD1, 5 bases. The CDR3 is 18 amino acids. Germline loops: CDR1 MGHRA, CDR2 YSYEKL. The CDR3 reads CASSQQAGLNSGANGLTF. DNA for the CDR3: TGCGCCAGCAGCCAACAGGCTGGGCTAAACTCTGGGGCCAACGGCCTGACTTTC.

This rearrangement joins TRBV2 to TRBJ1-3, with D uncertain. The CDR3 is 16 residues long. With 6 bases removed from V and 4 bases from J, the gap between germline ends came to 19 bases. Germline CDR1 and CDR2: SNHLY and FYNNEI. The CDR3 spells CASSGFPGARGNTIYF. As DNA, the CDR3 is TGTGCCAGCAGCGGGTTTCCCGGTGCGAGAGGAAACACCATATATTTT.

The V call is TRBV19, the J call TRBJ2-1; 7 bases line up with TRBD1. The CDR3 has 16 amino acids. Germline CDR1 reads LNHDA; CDR2 reads SQIVND (reference sequence). Trimming cost V 3 bases and J 5 bases; bases outside gene matches: 10. CDR3 nucleotide sequence: TGTGCCAGTAGTATCACAGGGGCCGCAAAAGACAATGAGCAGTTCTTC. It is translated as CASSITGAAKDNEQFF.

This clone was observed a handful of times. The chain joins TRBV27 to TRBJ1-1, with a weak D call TRBD1 (6 bases). CDR3 length equals 15 residues. Trimming cost V 7 bases and J 2 bases, with 17 bases left between them. Looked up from germline, CDR1 is MNHEY and CDR2 is SMNVEV (reference sequence). The CDR3 bases are TGTGCCAGCAAAAGGCCTGAGGGACACAACACTGAAGCTTTCTTT. Amino acid sequence: CASKRPEGHNTEAFF.

The chain employs TRBV5-8 and TRBJ1-5; D perhaps matches TRBD1 (6 bases). Germline V gene data show CDR1 as SGHTS and CDR2 as YDEGEE. The CDR3 has 14 residues. V lost 0 bases and J 5 bases, leaving 9 bases between the germline ends. The CDR3 DNA sequence: TGTGCCAGCAGCTTGGGGGACACCTATCAGCCCCAGCATTTT. Amino acids: CASSLGDTYQPQHF.

The genes are TRBV7-9 and TRBJ2-7; D perhaps matches TRBD1 (5 bases). Germline V gene sequence: CDR1 SEHNR, CDR2 FQNEAQ (reference sequence). The CDR3 totals 15 residues. V shed 2 bases and J shed 2 bases, with 13 bases lying between them. The CDR3 here is CASSLHSDTTYEQYF. In DNA form, the CDR3 reads TGTGCCAGCAGCTTACATTCGGACACCACCTACGAGCAGTACTTC.